The entry below gives a single T cell receptor (beta chain) sequence along with its context. The sample holds one count of this clone. The antigen this receptor binds is unknown. No base-level quality is on record; no much larger clone is a single base apart. Relative to germline, V is 1 base shorter and J is 5 bases shorter, with 16 bases between their ends. Based on the germline V gene, the CDR1 and CDR2 sequences are SGHRS and YFSETQ. The CDR3 starts with the cysteine, ends with the phenylalanine, and has 15 residues. This entry keeps only the CDR3 DNA: 45 bases, framed from base 1. Patients with autoimmune disease history or receiving systemic immunosuppression were excluded from the trial. In every dose cohort, peripheral blood was drawn for TCR sequencing at baseline, cycle 4 day 1, and cycle 7 day 1. The samples were drawn from a first-in-human, open-label, multicenter phase I dose-escalation trial of ivuxolimab. Adults with locally advanced or metastatic head and neck squamous cell, hepatocellular, melanoma or renal cell carcinoma were enrolled in the trial. Before TCR sequencing, CD4+ and CD8+ T cells were separately sorted from peripheral blood.

These data originate in a study of OX40 agonist ivuxolimab in advanced cancers. Describing the broader study: Ivuxolimab was an agonistic, fully human IgG2 monoclonal antibody directed against OX40 (CD134), a costimulatory receptor. Intravenous ivuxolimab was administered to patients every 2 weeks at six dose levels: 0.01, 0.1, 0.3, 1.5, 3 and 10 mg/kg. Of the roughly 51 patients in dose escalation, about 20 had hepatocellular carcinoma, roughly 15 had melanoma, 9 had renal cell carcinoma and 9 had head and neck cancer. A male proportion of approximately 83% and a mean age of roughly 58 years, ranging from about 20 to 80, were recorded for the dose-escalation cohort. Patients were allowed to have had prior anti-PD-1, anti-PD-L1 or anti-CTLA-4 therapy, and around 41% of the dose-escalation patients had previously received checkpoint inhibitors. Partial responses occurred in three dose-escalation patients, of whom one had hepatocellular carcinoma and two had cutaneous melanoma. Peripheral TCRbeta sequencing was intended to test whether TCR sequence diversity was altered and clonal T-cell expansion was caused by ivuxolimab. The paper describes the monotherapy dose-escalation part (N ≈ 50 patients) of the phase I trial of ivuxolimab.

Here is what the overall study found, with its caveats: Low levels of normalized T-cell clonal expansion were also seen in some patients who did not respond. At doses from 0.1 to 3.0 mg/kg, clonal expansion was seen in both CD4+ and CD8+ blood T cells between baseline and week 6. After ivuxolimab, more expanded clones were found on average in CD8+ T cells than in CD4+ T cells. In partial responders in the 0.1-3.0 mg/kg groups, normalized peripheral clonal expansion was found to be among the lowest, especially among CD8+ T cells. The antigen specificity of the clonally expanded peripheral T cells was not determined.

Genomic DNA was extracted from sorted cells for sequencing of the TCRbeta CDR3 region. The immunoSEQ Assay was used to sequence the TCRbeta CDR3 regions. The table comes from immuneACCESS by way of TCRdb, which keeps in-frame sequences with V and J called. Part of the clones is missing from these tables; in studies checked, under half for an unresolved V gene and the rest for unknown reasons. This sample lists 50,000 to 60,000 clones; 80% to 90% were detected once. The ten most abundant clones make up approximately 7% of the sample. The sequencing here drew on CD4+ or CD8+ T cells sorted from blood, taken in a trial of the OX40 agonist ivuxolimab. The sequence came from an adult with an advanced solid tumor such as melanoma, head and neck, liver or kidney cancer. The chain is encoded by TRBV5-1 joined to TRBJ2-7, with the D call tentatively TRBD1 or TRBD2, each fitting 6 bases. The CDR3 amino acid sequence is: CASSLPLGGGNEQYF. The DNA sequence is TGCGCCAGCAGCTTGCCCCTCGGGGGCGGGAACGAGCAGTACTTC.